These T cell receptor beta chains were read from a single sample in a study of cytomegalovirus exposure and HLA in healthy donors. Only in-frame clones appear in the TCRdb table, and some are missing; sequencing was by immunoSEQ multiplex PCR. The table includes approximately 160,000 clones, about 86% detected once. The sequenced material came from PBMCs. The receptors originated from a woman younger than 35 in good health and CMV-seronegative. Each CDR3 is given with its conserved first and last residue. The D gene is left open where the match is weak. Rows give clone size only sometimes, using once, few, many, or a class for an expanded clone.

j_call clone_size v_call d_call cdr3_nt cdr3_aa
TRBJ2-7 few TRBV10-2 - TGCGCCAGCAGTGAGTCGGGCGAGGAGCAGTACTTC CASSESGEEQYF
TRBJ2-1 - TRBV27 TRBD1 TGTGCCAGCAGTCAACAGGGGGCGGGGTACAATGAGCAGTTCTTC CASSQQGAGYNEQFF
TRBJ2-1 - TRBV7-2 - TGTGCCAGCAGCCTAAGATCGAGTTCCTACAATGAGCAGTTCTTC CASSLRSSSYNEQFF
TRBJ2-5 - TRBV4-3 TRBD2 TGCGCCAGCAGCATGGCTAGCGGAGCACAAGAGACCCAGTACTTC CASSMASGAQETQYF
TRBJ1-2 - TRBV7-8 - TGTGCCAGCAGCTTATTCTCCGAGTCCCCCTCCGGCACCTTC CASSLFSESPSGTF
TRBJ2-7 - TRBV27 - TGTGCCAGCAGTTTTGTCGGATTGGGGGCGAGCGAGCAGTACTTC CASSFVGLGASEQYF
TRBJ2-3 - TRBV4-3 - TGCGCCAGCAGCCCGGACAAGGATACGCAGTATTTT CASSPDKDTQYF
TRBJ1-1 - TRBV7-2 - TGTGCCAGCACACCTAGGGGGGGGACGGTCATTGAAGCTTTCTTT CASTPRGGTVIEAFF
TRBJ2-3 - TRBV4-3 TRBD1 TGCGCCAGCAGCCAAGGGGACAGGGCACCCACAGATACGCAGTATTTT CASSQGDRAPTDTQYF
TRBJ2-1 - TRBV14 TRBD2 TGTGCCAGCAGCCAAGGCGGGACTAGCGGGAGGCAATACAATGAGCAGTTCTTC CASSQGGTSGRQYNEQFF
TRBJ2-7 - TRBV5-1 TRBD1 TGCGCCAGCAGCTCACAAGGGACAGGGGGAGTTGACGAGCAGTACTTC CASSSQGTGGVDEQYF
TRBJ2-4 - TRBV28 TRBD1 TGTGCCAGCAGTTTATGGGGGGCTGGGGACAGTCTAAACATTCAGTACTTC CASSLWGAGDSLNIQYF
TRBJ2-3 - TRBV9 - TGTGCCAGCAGCGTCACCCCCCATGGCCCAGATACGCAGTATTTT CASSVTPHGPDTQYF